This entry concerns a single TCR beta chain. What it binds is unknown. This entry is derived from a study of Ad26.COV2.S vaccination and SARS-CoV-2 variants. Germline V gives CDR1 SGHRS, CDR2 YFSETQ. The CDR3 extends over 16 amino acids. After removal of 3 bases from V and 4 bases from J, the junction contained 9 bases not matched to a gene. The study's findings and limits: In TCR breadth and depth analyses, total T cell responses may have been underestimated. It was reported that spike-specific CD8+ and CD4+ T cell responses were substantially broad after vaccination.

TCRdb keeps only in-frame clones here, not all; method: immunoSEQ multiplex PCR. The sample yields around 320,000 clones, roughly 91% seen once. Regarding treatment: around 19 received Ad26.COV2.S at low or high dose, single or two shots; about five received placebo; per-sample allocation not given. Collection of the samples took place on day 63 after the first injection of vaccine or placebo. Sample: peripheral blood, taken in a trial of Ad26.COV2.S vaccine versus placebo. V and J are TRBV5-1 and TRBJ2-5; 10 positions agree with TRBD2. This TCR was sampled from a person between 18 and 59 years old who received the Ad26.COV2.S COVID-19 vaccine or a placebo. CDR3 loop: CASSSPSAGGPETQYF. The CDR3 region has the DNA TGCGCCAGCAGCTCGCCCTCAGCGGGGGGGCCAGAGACCCAGTACTTC.